Listed here are 30 T cell receptor beta chains from one sample, sequenced in a study of cytomegalovirus exposure and HLA in healthy donors. The assay was immunoSEQ multiplex PCR, and TCRdb's table has in-frame clones only and misses some. The sample lists some 230,000 clones, 90% to 95% seen once, with more than 1% in the top ten. The specimen sequenced was PBMCs. These receptors all come from a woman aged 18-35 years in good health and CMV-seronegative.

The V gene is TRBV9, the J gene TRBJ2-3; 9 bases are a match to TRBD2. V lost 0 bases and J lost 5; bases outside the gene matches: 7. Germline values: CDR1 SGDLS, CDR2 YYNGEE. This CDR3 contains 16 residues. DNA for the CDR3: TGTGCCAGCAGCGTAGATCCAGCGGGAGGCCAAGATACGCAGTATTTT. It translates to CASSVDPAGGQDTQYF. Based on the CDR3 plus reference TRBV9 and TRBJ2-3, the full variable domain is DSGVTQTPKHLITATGQRVTLRCSPRSGDLSVYWYQQSLDQGLQFLIQYYNGEERAKGNILERFSAQQFPDLHSELNLSSLELGDSALYFCASSVDPAGGQDTQYFGPGTRLTVL.

The V and J genes are TRBV12-5 and TRBJ1-1, with 8 bases aligning to TRBD1. CDR1 is LGHNT and CDR2 is FRNRAP in the germline V gene. The CDR3 spans 15 residues. V gave up 5 bases and J gave up 0 bases; unmatched junction bases: 5. CDR3 coding DNA: TGTGCTAGTGGTCTCACAGGGGGGGTGAACACTGAAGCTTTCTTT. It encodes CASGLTGGVNTEAFF.

Comment on this clone: At one end, the junction sequence differs from germline, possibly due to a read error. V and J are TRBV7-7 and TRBJ1-1; the D is unclear. Germline V gives CDR1 SSHAT, CDR2 FNYEAQ (reference sequence). The CDR3 has 13 residues. CDR3 DNA: TGTGCTAGCAGCCAACTTGCAAGATCTGAAGCTTTCTTT. Translated: CASSQLARSEAFF.

The chain carries TRBV7-2 and TRBJ2-7, with a possible D match to TRBD1 (5 bases). Germline assignment: CDR1 SGHTA and CDR2 FQGNSA. The CDR3 runs 15 residues. V lost 1 base and J lost 2, with 12 bases in between. CDR3: CASSLGGGQAYEQYF. CDR3 nucleotide sequence: TGTGCCAGCAGCTTAGGGGGCGGACAAGCCTACGAGCAGTACTTC. Based on the CDR3 plus reference TRBV7-2 and TRBJ2-7, the full variable domain is GAGVSQSPSNKVTEKGKDVELRCDPISGHTALYWYRQSLGQGLEFLIYFQGNSAPDKSGLPSDRFSAERTGGSVSTLTIQRTQQEDSAVYLCASSLGGGQAYEQYFGPGTRLTVT.

The CDR3 reads CASSALAGGAYNEQFF. In DNA form, the CDR3 reads TGTGCCAGCAGTGCCCTAGCGGGAGGGGCCTACAATGAGCAGTTCTTC. This chain joins TRBV6-1 and TRBJ2-1, with 12 bases fitting TRBD2. The CDR3 contains 16 residues. Germline lookup yields CDR1 MNHNS and CDR2 SASEGT. J gave up 2 bases and V 4 bases, and 3 bases lay outside the gene matches.

The gene calls are TRBV19 and TRBJ1-3; no clear D. Germline CDR1 and CDR2: LNHDA and SQIVND (reference sequence). This CDR3 comprises 14 residues. Between the trimmed V and J ends, which lost 10 bases and 4 bases, there was a span of 17 bases. CDR3 DNA sequence: TGTGCCACCAGAACCCCGGGGAGAGGAAACACCATATATTTT. It specifies CATRTPGRGNTIYF.

V usage is TRBV27 and J usage is TRBJ2-3; 9 bases align to TRBD1. V shed 8 bases and J 1 base; nucleotides not matched to a gene: 7. Germline CDR1 is MNHEY and CDR2 is SMNVEV (reference sequence). This CDR3 is built from 15 residues. The CDR3 region is CASSTGQGGTDTQYF. The CDR3 nucleotides read TGTGCCAGCTCTACGGGACAGGGAGGCACAGATACGCAGTATTTT.

This chain connects TRBV6-6 to TRBJ2-1; 9 positions agree with TRBD1. The CDR3 has 16 amino acids. Unmatched junction bases numbered 15, after V lost 8 bases and J lost 7 bases. Per germline, CDR1 MNHNY and CDR2 SVGAGI (reference sequence). CDR3 DNA sequence: TGTGCCAGCTTATCGATGAGGACAGGGGATTCGAATGAGCAGTTCTTC. Protein sequence: CASLSMRTGDSNEQFF.

This chain joins TRBV2 and TRBJ1-4; 7 nucleotides align to TRBD1. The V segment lost 7 bases and the J segment 6 bases; nucleotides outside the gene matches: 11. CDR3 length equals 15 residues. The V gene's germline CDR1 is SNHLY and CDR2 FYNNEI. CDR3 region: CASNGPGQLYEKLFF. The DNA for the CDR3 is TGTGCCAGCAACGGACCGGGACAGCTTTATGAAAAACTGTTTTTT.

The genes are TRBV7-2 and TRBJ1-4, with D possibly being TRBD1 (6 bases). Between the trimmed V and J ends, which lost 1 base and 4 bases, there was a span of 16 bases. This CDR3 comprises 17 residues. Germline values: CDR1 SGHTA, CDR2 FQGNSA. CDR3 nucleotide sequence: TGTGCCAGCAGCTTAGATGGGGGCAGGGTCATTAATGAAAAACTGTTTTTT. Amino acid sequence: CASSLDGGRVINEKLFF.

This chain joins TRBV7-8 and TRBJ2-3; maybe TRBD2 (5 bases). Germline CDR1 SGHVS, CDR2 FQNEAQ. Trimming pared 4 bases from V and 4 bases from J, leaving 18 bases between. The CDR3 contains 16 residues. The CDR3 protein is CASSSRALQIADTQYF. The CDR3 region has the DNA TGTGCCAGCAGCTCGCGGGCACTGCAGATCGCAGATACGCAGTATTTT.

The rearrangement joins TRBV19 to TRBJ2-1, with D maybe TRBD1 (5 bases). V lost 1 base and J lost 10, with 17 bases in between. Per the germline V gene, CDR1 is LNHDA and CDR2 is SQIVND (reference sequence). The CDR3 contains 15 residues. The CDR3 DNA is TGTGCCAGTAGTATAGGGTCGGCAGGGTTGAGGGAGCAGTTCTTC. It yields the protein CASSIGSAGLREQFF.

V is TRBV10-3 and J is TRBJ2-7, with TRBD1 as a possible D gene (6 bases). The CDR3 sequence is 13 residues long. Trimming took 2 bases from V and 4 from J, leaving 9 bases between them. CDR1 ENHRY and CDR2 SYGVKD come from the germline V gene. CDR3 nucleotide sequence: TGTGCCATCAGTGAGGACAGGAGTTACGAGCAGTACTTC. This encodes CAISEDRSYEQYF.

The rearrangement uses TRBV7-8 and TRBJ2-7, with 9 bases aligning to TRBD2. J lost 4 bases, V lost 2 bases, and 6 bases had no gene match. From germline, CDR1 is SGHVS and CDR2 FQNEAQ. This CDR3 spans 15 amino acids. CDR3 loop: CASSLRGTSSYEQYF. CDR3 DNA: TGTGCCAGCAGCTTAAGGGGGACTAGCAGTTACGAGCAGTACTTC.

This rearrangement joins TRBV10-1 to TRBJ2-2; the D is unclear. Germline CDR1 reads WNHNN; CDR2 reads SYGVQD (reference sequence). V lost 1 base to trimming and J lost 4 bases, with 4 bases between them. The CDR3 is 13 residues long. The CDR3 DNA reads as TGCGCCAGCAGTGAGTACGGCACCGGGGAGCTGTTTTTT. Translated, it gives CASSEYGTGELFF.

Regarding this clone: Other DNA sequences in this sample translate to the same CDR3. The chain recombines TRBV6-5 with TRBJ2-7; 9 nucleotides agree with TRBD1. J lost 0 bases, V lost 0 bases, and 3 bases had no gene match. CDR3 size: 16 residues. The germline V gene has CDR1 MNHEY and CDR2 SVGAGI. The CDR3 sequence: CASSYSGQGSSYEQYF. The CDR3 nucleotides read TGTGCCAGCAGTTACTCAGGACAGGGGAGCTCCTACGAGCAGTACTTC.

The chain employs TRBV5-8 and TRBJ2-1; tentatively, D is TRBD2 (6 bases). The germline V gene has CDR1 SGHTS and CDR2 YDEGEE. V was pared by 0 bases and J by 10 bases, with 20 bases between. The CDR3 is made up of 16 amino acids. The chain's CDR3 is CASSLDGGGKVREQFF. The CDR3 bases are TGTGCCAGCAGCTTGGATGGGGGAGGTAAAGTGCGGGAGCAGTTCTTC.

The chain combines TRBV2 with TRBJ2-4, with D perhaps TRBD1 (6 bases). V lost 1 base and J 9 bases, leaving 13 bases between the germline ends. This CDR3 contains 14 residues. Germline CDR1 and CDR2: SNHLY and FYNNEI. As DNA, the CDR3 is TGTGCCAGCAGTGAAGATTACAGGGCAGGCATTCAGTACTTC. Protein sequence: CASSEDYRAGIQYF.

The V call is TRBV28, the J call TRBJ2-2, with D perhaps matching TRBD1 (5 bases). Trimming removed 8 bases at V and 1 base at J, with 5 bases between. This CDR3 has 12 residues. Looked up from germline, CDR1 is MDHEN and CDR2 is SYDVKM. The CDR3 sequence is CASGQNTGELFF. The DNA of the CDR3 is TGTGCCAGCGGACAGAACACCGGGGAGCTGTTTTTT.

This chain uses TRBV5-1 with TRBJ1-2, with 8 bases that match TRBD1. Unmatched junction bases numbered 4, after V lost 0 bases and J lost 0 bases. The CDR3 is 16 residues long. From germline, CDR1 is SGHRS and CDR2 YFSETQ. As DNA, the CDR3 is TGCGCCAGCAGCTTGGGAGACAGGGGAACTAACTATGGCTACACCTTC. As protein: CASSLGDRGTNYGYTF.

The rearrangement uses TRBV5-4 and TRBJ2-7; 8 bases are a match to TRBD1. CDR3 size: 14 residues. Germline loops: CDR1 SGHNT, CDR2 YYREEE (reference sequence). J was trimmed by 4 bases and V by 4 bases; bases with no gene match: 7. The CDR3 DNA follows: TGTGCCAGCAGCCCCGACAGGGGAAGTTACGAGCAGTACTTC. This codes for CASSPDRGSYEQYF.

CDR3 sequence: CAWTEVGLTSGNTIYF. The CDR3 DNA is TGTGCCTGGACGGAGGTCGGACTCACGTCTGGAAACACCATATATTTT. The rearrangement joins TRBV30 to TRBJ1-3; no clear D. V lost 4 bases and J lost 1, with 17 bases in between. Germline values: CDR1 GTSNPN, CDR2 SVGIG (reference sequence). The CDR3 is made up of 16 amino acids.

V gene TRBV5-6 combines with J gene TRBJ1-2; tentatively, D is TRBD1 (6 bases). The ends were cut back, 2 bases at V and 8 bases at J, with 16 bases in the middle. CDR3 size: 14 residues. The germline V gene has CDR1 SGHDT and CDR2 YYEEEE. The CDR3 coding sequence is TGTGCCAGCAGCTTAGGGGGTTTGTCTCAGGGCTACACCTTC. Amino acids: CASSLGGLSQGYTF.

The chain carries TRBV5-1 and TRBJ2-3, with 8 bases matching TRBD2. J lost 0 bases, V lost 4 bases, and 10 bases had no gene match. Germline V gene data show CDR1 as SGHRS and CDR2 as YFSETQ. This CDR3 is 17 amino acids long. The CDR3 bases are TGCGCCAGCAGCCCTAGACTAGCGCCTTCTAGCACAGATACGCAGTATTTT. Translating gives CASSPRLAPSSTDTQYF.

V usage is TRBV11-2 and J usage is TRBJ2-7, with 10 bases lining up with TRBD1. This CDR3 is 15 amino acids long. Unmatched junction bases numbered 4, after V lost 1 base and J lost 4 bases. Germline assignment: CDR1 SGHAT and CDR2 FQNNGV. The CDR3 nucleotides are TGTGCCAGCAGCTTAGTTTCGGACAGGGGGTACGAGCAGTACTTC. Translation gives CASSLVSDRGYEQYF.

V is TRBV30 and J is TRBJ1-1; 7 nucleotides match TRBD1. Germline-derived CDR1 and CDR2 are GTSNPN and SVGIG (reference sequence). The CDR3 extends over 14 amino acids. Trimming cost V 2 bases and J 2 bases; bases outside gene matches: 5. The CDR3 here is CAWSMTGLNTEAFF. The CDR3 DNA is TGTGCCTGGAGTATGACAGGGTTAAACACTGAAGCTTTCTTT.

This clone was counted a single time. This chain links TRBV19 with TRBJ2-7, with TRBD1 matching 7 bases. This CDR3 is built from 13 residues. Germline V gene sequence: CDR1 LNHDA, CDR2 SQIVND (reference sequence). V lost 6 bases to trimming and J lost 5 bases; unmatched junction nucleotides: 7. The CDR3 region has the DNA TGTGCCAGTAGGAATACAGGGGTCCACGAGCAGTACTTC. Protein: CASRNTGVHEQYF.

The chain recombines TRBV28 with TRBJ1-2, with D possibly matching TRBD1 (5 bases). V lost 2 bases to trimming and J lost 1 base, with 14 bases between them. CDR3 length: 16 amino acids. Germline values: CDR1 MDHEN, CDR2 SYDVKM. The CDR3, as DNA: TGTGCCAGCAGTTTAGAAAGACAGTACGTTAACTATGGCTACACCTTC. Translation: CASSLERQYVNYGYTF.

V usage is TRBV29-1 and J usage is TRBJ1-1; D is possibly TRBD1 (6 bases). The CDR3 is 16 amino acids. The germline V gene has CDR1 SQVTM and CDR2 ANQGSEA. The germline V and J ends were trimmed by 0 bases and 5 bases, with 19 bases remaining between them. The CDR3 DNA reads TGCAGCGTTGAAGATACGGGACACCCAAGTGGAACTGAAGCTTTCTTT. Protein: CSVEDTGHPSGTEAFF. Full variable domain (missing parts from reference TRBV29-1 and TRBJ1-1): SAVISQKPSRDICQRGTSLTIQCQVDSQVTMMFWYRQQPGQSLTLIATANQGSEATYESGFVIDKFPISRPNLTFSTLTVSNMSPEDSSIYLCSVEDTGHPSGTEAFFGQGTRLTVV.

This clone was seen a single time. This chain joins TRBV10-3 and TRBJ1-5; D is unclear. The germline CDR1 and CDR2 sequences are ENHRY and SYGVKD. The CDR3 covers 16 residues. The V and J ends lost 0 bases and 0 bases respectively, with 9 bases between them. CDR3 residues: CAISESGAVSNQPQHF. The CDR3 DNA reads TGTGCCATCAGTGAGTCGGGAGCAGTTAGCAATCAGCCCCAGCATTTT.